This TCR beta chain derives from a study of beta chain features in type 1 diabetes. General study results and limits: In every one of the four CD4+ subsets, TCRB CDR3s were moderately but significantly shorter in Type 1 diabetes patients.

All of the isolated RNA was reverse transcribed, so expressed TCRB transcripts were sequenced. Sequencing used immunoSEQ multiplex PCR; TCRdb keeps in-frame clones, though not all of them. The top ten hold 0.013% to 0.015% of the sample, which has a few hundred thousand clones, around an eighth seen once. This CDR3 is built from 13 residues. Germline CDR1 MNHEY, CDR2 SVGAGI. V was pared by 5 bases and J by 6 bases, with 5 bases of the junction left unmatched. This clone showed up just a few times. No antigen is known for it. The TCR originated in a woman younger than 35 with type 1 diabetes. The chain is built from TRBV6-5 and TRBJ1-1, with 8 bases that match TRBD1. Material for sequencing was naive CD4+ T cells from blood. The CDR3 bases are TGTGCCAGCAGTACCGACAGGGGAGCTGAAGCTTTCTTT. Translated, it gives CASSTDRGAEAFF.